This T cell receptor beta chain comes out of a study of blood T cell repertoires in COVID-19. Looking at the study overall: The United States, Italy and Spain supplied acute and convalescent COVID-19 samples. In each case, the material was cDNA or gDNA derived from T cells, B-cell-depleted T cells, or PBMCs.

Per the study methods: Estimation of nucleated cell counts relied on the amplification of reference gene primers. Sequenced by immunoSEQ multiplex PCR; TCRdb stores in-frame clones only, minus some. D and trimming come from the DNA, and the V and J calls and clone size come from that table. The table records about 150,000 clones, about nine tenths of them present only once. The TCR comes from a woman aged 55-69 years with active or convalescent COVID-19. Sequences were obtained from peripheral blood.

The DNA of the CDR3 is TGTGCCAGCAGTGAACAATTTTTCAATGAGCAGTTCTTC. This codes for CASSEQFFNEQFF. The rearrangement uses TRBV25-1 and TRBJ2-1; D not resolved. This CDR3 has 13 amino acids. V lost 2 bases to trimming and J lost 6 bases, with 8 bases between them. The germline CDR1 and CDR2 sequences are MGHDK and SYGVNS.